Listed here are 20 T cell receptor beta chains from one sample, sequenced in a study of blood T cell repertoires in COVID-19. Assay: immunoSEQ multiplex PCR; the TCRdb copy retains only in-frame clones and omits some. The table lists roughly 290,000 clones, approximately 92% of them singletons, with nearly 7% in the top ten. The specimen sequenced was peripheral blood. The source is a woman in her thirties with COVID-19, enrolled during active disease.

V gene TRBV28 combines with J gene TRBJ1-6, with 7 bases lining up with TRBD1. This CDR3 region has 15 residues. J was trimmed by 6 bases and V by 6 bases; bases with no gene match: 8. CDR1 and CDR2 from the germline V gene are MDHEN and SYDVKM. CDR3 nucleotides: TGTGCCAGCAGAATTACCGGGACAGTTAATTCACCCCTCCACTTT. This encodes CASRITGTVNSPLHF.

V is TRBV28 and J is TRBJ2-7; TRBD1 agrees at 7 bases. The CDR3 contains 14 residues. Germline V lookup: CDR1 MDHEN, CDR2 SYDVKM. V was pared by 5 bases and J by 1 base, with 5 bases of the junction left unmatched. CDR3 nucleotide sequence: TGTGCCAGCAGTGCCTTGACAGGGTCCTACGAGCAGTACTTC. The encoded protein is CASSALTGSYEQYF.

This chain links TRBV29-1 with TRBJ1-1, with D hard to call. Trimming cost V 5 bases and J 1 base, with 8 bases left between them. The CDR3 has 12 residues. Germline V CDR1 and CDR2: SQVTM, ANQGSEA. CDR3 sequence (DNA): TGCAGCGTTTATGACAAGAACACTGAAGCTTTCTTT. Its protein product is CSVYDKNTEAFF.

The J gene is TRBJ1-5, the V gene TRBV7-2; the D is unclear. The germline V gene encodes CDR1 SGHTA and CDR2 FQGNSA. V lost 5 bases and J 6 bases, leaving 11 bases between the germline ends. This CDR3 has 13 amino acids. CDR3: CASSIGRGQPQHF. The CDR3 DNA reads TGTGCCAGCAGCATAGGGAGAGGTCAGCCCCAGCATTTT.

This clone appeared a single time. The chain uses TRBV5-6 and TRBJ2-3, with D tentatively TRBD2 (5 bases). This CDR3 contains 15 residues. Trimming removed 1 base from V and 6 bases from J, with 15 bases in between. Germline V lookup: CDR1 SGHDT, CDR2 YYEEEE. In DNA form, the CDR3 reads TGTGCCAGCAGCTTGAGCCTAGCTGGCTCGGATACGCAGTATTTT. This gives the protein CASSLSLAGSDTQYF.

This sequence joins TRBV7-2 and TRBJ1-1; 12 nucleotides align to TRBD1. The CDR3 extends over 14 amino acids. The V segment lost 4 bases and the J segment 4 bases; nucleotides outside the gene matches: 1. Germline V gene sequence: CDR1 SGHTA, CDR2 FQGNSA. CDR3 bases: TGTGCCAGCAGCTGGGACAGGGGGCGCACTGAAGCTTTCTTT. Protein sequence: CASSWDRGRTEAFF.

This chain uses TRBV7-9 with TRBJ2-1, with D possibly being TRBD2 (5 bases). Germline assignment: CDR1 SEHNR and CDR2 FQNEAQ (reference sequence). The V end lost 1 base, the J end lost 0 bases, and 7 bases lay between the germline ends. The CDR3 runs to 15 residues. The CDR3 DNA follows: TGTGCCAGCAGCTTAGTGGCGGGCTCCTACAATGAGCAGTTCTTC. Protein sequence: CASSLVAGSYNEQFF.

The chain uses TRBV10-3 and TRBJ1-3; D unclear. V shed 7 bases and J shed 0 bases, with 10 bases lying between them. This CDR3 contains 14 residues. Germline V gene sequence: CDR1 ENHRY, CDR2 SYGVKD. The CDR3 is CAIITGSSGNTIYF. The CDR3 DNA reads as TGTGCCATCATCACTGGGAGCTCTGGAAACACCATATATTTT.

This rearrangement joins TRBV5-4 to TRBJ2-1; tentatively, D is TRBD1 (6 bases). The germline gives CDR1 SGHNT, CDR2 YYREEE (reference sequence). Trimming shortened V by 2 bases and J by 7 bases, and 16 bases separated the two germline ends. The CDR3 covers 15 residues. CDR3 sequence (DNA): TGTGCCAGCAGCTTAGGGGGTCCGGTCCGGAATGAGCAGTTCTTC. Amino acids: CASSLGGPVRNEQFF.

This clone was counted a few times. DNA for the CDR3: TGTGCCAGCAGCTTAGGGCGCTCAGGGGTTACTCAGCCCCAGCATTTT. It is translated as CASSLGRSGVTQPQHF. J is TRBJ1-5 and V is TRBV7-9, with D perhaps matching TRBD1 (6 bases). The CDR3 covers 16 residues. Trimming took off 1 base at V and 6 bases at J, with 16 bases between the two ends. The germline V gene encodes CDR1 SEHNR and CDR2 FQNEAQ (reference sequence).

The rearrangement links TRBV6-2 or TRBV6-3 to TRBJ1-1; 9 bases line up with TRBD1. The CDR3 sequence is 17 residues long. Germline CDR1 MNHEY, CDR2 SVGEGT. V lost 0 bases to trimming and J lost 1 base; unmatched junction nucleotides: 6. In nucleotides, the CDR3 is TGTGCCAGCAGTTACTCATGGGACAGGGCGGCGAACACTGAAGCTTTCTTT. Protein sequence: CASSYSWDRAANTEAFF.

The V call is TRBV24-1, the J call TRBJ1-5; D remains ambiguous. In germline, CDR1 is KGHDR, CDR2 SFDVKD. This CDR3 is built from 14 residues. Trimming removed 6 bases at V and 3 bases at J, with 11 bases between. CDR3 sequence reads: CATSKGGFNQPQHF. CDR3 bases: TGTGCCACCAGTAAGGGAGGGTTCAATCAGCCCCAGCATTTT.

The sample holds one count of this clone. J is TRBJ1-1 and V is TRBV5-1, with unresolved D. Germline V gene data show CDR1 as SGHRS and CDR2 as YFSETQ. This CDR3 has 14 residues. The V and J ends lost 2 bases and 4 bases respectively, with 12 bases between them. Written as DNA, the CDR3 is TGCGCCAGCAGCTTATCCGGGTTTAGCACTGAAGCTTTCTTT. It codes for CASSLSGFSTEAFF.

This chain uses TRBV6-5 with TRBJ2-3, with D perhaps matching TRBD2 (6 bases). Germline V gene sequence: CDR1 MNHEY, CDR2 SVGAGI. Trimming stripped 6 bases from V and 2 bases from J, with 15 bases between. This CDR3 comprises 15 residues. CDR3 sequence: CASSPWRGDTDTQYF. In DNA form, the CDR3 reads TGTGCCAGCAGCCCATGGCGGGGAGACACAGATACGCAGTATTTT.

This chain links TRBV6-1 with TRBJ2-7; TRBD2 matches 11 bases. CDR3 length: 15 amino acids. The V and J ends lost 2 bases and 9 bases, in that order; junction bases with no gene match: 9. From germline, CDR1 is MNHNS and CDR2 SASEGT. The CDR3 sequence: CASSELTSGSYRQYF. The CDR3 DNA sequence: TGTGCCAGCAGTGAATTAACTAGCGGGAGCTATAGGCAGTACTTC.

This clone has more than one count but fewer than ten. The chain recombines TRBV7-9 with TRBJ2-7; 8 bases line up with TRBD1. The CDR3 consists of 16 residues. Germline V gene lookup returns CDR1 SEHNR and CDR2 FQNEAQ (reference sequence). The V gene end was trimmed by 4 bases and the J gene end by 2 bases; junction bases not matched to a gene: 10. Here the CDR3 DNA reads TGTGCCAGCAGCTCCGAAGCCGGGACAGGTCCCTACGAGCAGTACTTC. It yields the protein CASSSEAGTGPYEQYF.

This chain connects TRBV19 to TRBJ1-1; 7 nucleotides line up with TRBD1. With V trimmed by 5 bases and J by 5 bases, 5 bases remained unmatched. CDR1 is LNHDA and CDR2 is SQIVND in the germline V gene (reference sequence). The CDR3 is 13 amino acids. This CDR3 reads CASSSRGFTEAFF. DNA for the CDR3: TGTGCCAGTAGTTCCAGGGGGTTTACTGAAGCTTTCTTT. Full variable domain (rest looked up from reference TRBV19 and TRBJ1-1): DGGITQSPKYLFRKEGQNVTLSCEQNLNHDAMYWYRQDPGQGLRLIYYSQIVNDFQKGDIAEGYSVSREKKESFPLTVTSAQKNPTAFYLCASSSRGFTEAFFGQGTRLTVV.

The rearrangement uses TRBV18 and TRBJ2-7; D is unresolved. The CDR3 has 13 residues. Trimming took 2 bases from V and 2 from J, leaving 7 bases between them. CDR1 is KGHSH and CDR2 is LQKENI in the germline V gene. CDR3 nucleotides: TGTGCCAGCTCACCAGACTTAGCCTACGAGCAGTACTTC. Amino acid sequence: CASSPDLAYEQYF.

V usage is TRBV7-2 and J usage is TRBJ1-5, with D possibly matching TRBD1 (5 bases). Trimming stripped 2 bases from V and 4 bases from J, with 6 bases between. Germline CDR1 SGHTA, CDR2 FQGNSA. The CDR3 consists of 13 residues. In DNA form, the CDR3 reads TGTGCCAGCAGCTTAAGGGGAAATCAGCCCCAGCATTTT. Translated, it gives CASSLRGNQPQHF.

The chain combines TRBV6-6 with TRBJ2-1; 7 nucleotides match TRBD1. The CDR3 totals 15 residues. Unmatched junction bases numbered 5, after V lost 6 bases and J lost 0 bases. Germline CDR1 reads MNHNY; CDR2 reads SVGAGI (reference sequence). The CDR3 loop is CASRRRQGSYNEQFF. The CDR3 bases are TGTGCCAGCAGGAGGAGACAGGGCTCCTACAATGAGCAGTTCTTC.